These 28 T cell receptor beta chains were sequenced from one sample in a study of cytomegalovirus exposure and HLA in healthy donors. Sequencing was performed with immunoSEQ multiplex PCR; in TCRdb, only in-frame clones are kept and a portion is missing. In the table there are 76,000 or so clones, approximately 95% of which are singletons. Source material: PBMCs. The receptors originated from a woman under 30 in good health and CMV-seronegative.

The chain joins TRBV7-8 to TRBJ2-1, with D perhaps matching TRBD2 (5 bases). The germline V gene has CDR1 SGHVS and CDR2 FQNEAQ. V shed 5 bases and J shed 4 bases, with 18 bases lying between them. The CDR3 is 16 residues long. The CDR3 DNA sequence: TGTGCCAGCAGCGTGAGTGGGAGTCGGGAATACAATGAGCAGTTCTTC. Amino acid sequence: CASSVSGSREYNEQFF. Using reference TRBV7-8 and TRBJ2-1 for the parts outside the CDR3, the full variable domain is GAGVSQSPRYKVAKRGQDVALRCDPISGHVSLFWYQQALGQGPEFLTYFQNEAQLDKSGLPSDRFFAERPEGSVSTLKIQRTQQEDSAVYLCASSVSGSREYNEQFFGPGTRLTVL.

The chain recombines TRBV10-3 with TRBJ2-7, with unresolved D. The CDR3 sequence is 11 residues long. V shed 6 bases and J shed 5 bases, with 8 bases lying between them. CDR1 and CDR2 (germline): ENHRY, SYGVKD. The CDR3 spells CAISHGDEQYF. CDR3 coding DNA: TGTGCCATCAGCCATGGAGACGAGCAGTACTTC.

The J gene is TRBJ1-5, the V gene TRBV5-1; TRBD1 aligns across 11 bases. V was pared by 4 bases and J by 7 bases, with 7 bases of the junction left unmatched. The CDR3 spans 15 residues. Germline-derived CDR1 and CDR2 are SGHRS and YFSETQ. CDR3 sequence (DNA): TGCGCCAGCAGCGTAGGACAGGGGGCAGGACAGCCCCAGCATTTT. Residues: CASSVGQGAGQPQHF.

CDR3 sequence reads: CASSLTAGGHLHEQYF. Here the CDR3 DNA reads TGTGCCAGCAGCTTAACGGCGGGGGGGCACCTGCACGAGCAGTACTTC. This rearrangement joins TRBV7-9 to TRBJ2-7, with 9 nucleotides matching TRBD2. The CDR3 totals 16 residues. J gave up 5 bases and V 2 bases, and 10 bases lay outside the gene matches. Germline CDR1 and CDR2: SEHNR and FQNEAQ (reference sequence).

The chain has TRBV21-1 and TRBJ2-5; TRBD1, as called in the table, went unchecked against the DNA. TRBV21-1 is assigned pseudogene status. The CDR3 contains 14 residues. This chain's CDR3 is CASKMRDSQETQYF. The CDR3 region has the DNA TGTGCCAGCAAGATGAGGGACAGTCAAGAGACCCAGTACTTC.

This chain uses TRBV5-1 with TRBJ2-1; D remains ambiguous. Trimming took 0 bases from V and 0 from J, leaving 10 bases between them. Germline V gene lookup returns CDR1 SGHRS and CDR2 YFSETQ. The CDR3 contains 16 residues. The CDR3 loop reads CASSLVPHGSYNEQFF. The DNA of the CDR3 is TGCGCCAGCAGCTTGGTGCCCCACGGCTCCTACAATGAGCAGTTCTTC.

V usage is TRBV5-4 and J usage is TRBJ2-1; perhaps TRBD2 as D (5 bases). The CDR3 totals 14 residues. V was pared by 1 base and J by 5 bases, with 10 bases between. CDR1 and CDR2 (germline): SGHNT, YYREEE (reference sequence). The CDR3 bases are TGTGCCAGCAGCTTGTCTAGCTCAGACAATGAGCAGTTCTTC. Protein: CASSLSSSDNEQFF. The full variable domain, completed using reference TRBV5-4 and TRBJ2-1, is ETGVTQSPTHLIKTRGQQVTLRCSSQSGHNTVSWYQQALGQGPQFIFQYYREEENGRGNFPPRFSGLQFPNYSSELNVNALELDDSALYLCASSLSSSDNEQFFGPGTRLTVL.

The J gene is TRBJ2-7, the V gene TRBV27; possible D gene TRBD2, 5 bases. The CDR3 is 15 residues long. Germline CDR1 reads MNHEY; CDR2 reads SMNVEV (reference sequence). V gave up 3 bases and J gave up 5 bases, with 17 bases separating them. The CDR3 reads CASSFSGSSGDEQYF. The CDR3 DNA reads TGTGCCAGCAGTTTTTCGGGTTCGAGCGGAGACGAGCAGTACTTC.

V is TRBV7-3 and J is TRBJ1-2, with D possibly matching TRBD1 (5 bases). Germline V gives CDR1 SGHTA, CDR2 FQGTGA. This CDR3 is built from 16 residues. V lost 2 bases and J 7 bases, leaving 20 bases between the germline ends. The CDR3: CASSLPTEDQEGGYTF. In DNA form, the CDR3 reads TGTGCCAGCAGCTTACCGACAGAGGACCAAGAAGGTGGCTACACCTTC.

The chain links TRBV6-1 to TRBJ2-1; perhaps TRBD1 as D (6 bases). The V end lost 6 bases, the J end lost 14 bases, and 23 bases lay between the germline ends. In germline, CDR1 is MNHNS, CDR2 SASEGT. The CDR3 is made up of 14 amino acids. For the CDR3, the DNA is TGTGCCAGCAGCGTGGGCGATGGGGGCGCGACGGAGTTCTTC. The encoded protein is CASSVGDGGATEFF.

The chain uses TRBV19 and TRBJ1-1; 10 nucleotides align to TRBD1. The CDR3 loop spans 12 amino acids. J was trimmed by 7 bases and V by 5 bases; bases with no gene match: 1. The germline V gene has CDR1 LNHDA and CDR2 SQIVND (reference sequence). The chain's CDR3 is CASSGTGDEAFF. For the CDR3, the DNA is TGTGCCAGTAGTGGGACAGGGGATGAAGCTTTCTTT.

The chain carries TRBV4-1 and TRBJ2-5; 12 bases agree with TRBD2. Germline CDR1 is MGHRA and CDR2 is YSYEKL. Losses at the gene ends were 0 bases for V and 1 base for J; bases not matched to a gene: 12. The CDR3 extends over 20 amino acids. The CDR3 DNA reads TGCGCCAGCAGCCAAGAAGGCCCACGGTCTAGCGGGGGGGCCCAAGAGACCCAGTACTTC. Translation: CASSQEGPRSSGGAQETQYF.

The J gene is TRBJ1-3, the V gene TRBV2, with unresolved D. Trimming took off 1 base at V and 0 bases at J, with 7 bases between the two ends. Germline loops: CDR1 SNHLY, CDR2 FYNNEI. This CDR3 is built from 15 residues. CDR3: CASSEDSLSGNTIYF. The CDR3 nucleotides read TGTGCCAGCAGTGAAGACAGTCTCTCTGGAAACACCATATATTTT.

V gene TRBV19 combines with J gene TRBJ1-5, with D unclear. Germline CDR1 and CDR2: LNHDA and SQIVND (reference sequence). Trimming removed 3 bases from V and 6 bases from J, with 12 bases in between. The CDR3 is 14 amino acids. CDR3: CASSMRGLPQPQHF. CDR3 in DNA: TGTGCCAGTAGTATGAGAGGGCTACCTCAGCCCCAGCATTTT.

This chain joins TRBV5-1 and TRBJ1-4; TRBD1 agrees at 10 bases. The CDR3 consists of 16 residues. The V gene's germline CDR1 is SGHRS and CDR2 YFSETQ. The trim removed 4 bases at V and 0 bases at J, leaving 3 bases unmatched. The CDR3, as DNA: TGCGCCAGCAGCCCCGGGACAGGGGCAACTAATGAAAAACTGTTTTTT. This translates into CASSPGTGATNEKLFF.

The V and J genes are TRBV5-1 and TRBJ2-1; TRBD2 aligns across 7 bases. J gave up 3 bases and V 4 bases, and 7 bases lay outside the gene matches. The CDR3 is 15 residues long. Per germline, CDR1 SGHRS and CDR2 YFSETQ. The chain's CDR3 is CASSIGTNRYNEQFF. CDR3 bases: TGCGCCAGCAGCATCGGGACTAACCGCTACAATGAGCAGTTCTTC.

The chain is built from TRBV7-6 and TRBJ2-2; D unresolved. The CDR3 runs 12 residues. Trimming removed 5 bases at V and 6 bases at J, with 7 bases between. The germline V gene encodes CDR1 SGHVS and CDR2 FNYEAQ. CDR3 DNA sequence: TGTGCCAGCAGCATTCGCGCCGGGGAGCTGTTTTTT. Protein product: CASSIRAGELFF.

J is TRBJ1-2 and V is TRBV2; the match to TRBD1 covers 10 bases. Looked up from germline, CDR1 is SNHLY and CDR2 is FYNNEI. This CDR3 has 13 amino acids. With V trimmed by 6 bases and J by 7 bases, 5 bases remained unmatched. In DNA form, the CDR3 reads TGTGCCAGCAGGGGACGGACAGGGGGTGGCTACACCTTC. As protein: CASRGRTGGGYTF.

V usage is TRBV2 and J usage is TRBJ2-3; 7 bases line up with TRBD2. With V trimmed by 9 bases and J by 3 bases, 6 bases remained unmatched. Germline V lookup: CDR1 SNHLY, CDR2 FYNNEI. CDR3 size: 13 residues. CDR3 coding DNA: TGTGCCAGGGCCGGGACTAATACAGATACGCAGTATTTT. Translated: CARAGTNTDTQYF.

This sequence joins TRBV5-4 and TRBJ1-2; D gene uncertain. The CDR3 spans 16 residues. V lost 7 bases, J lost 5 bases, and 24 bases lay in between. Per the germline V gene, CDR1 is SGHNT and CDR2 is YYREEE (reference sequence). Here the CDR3 reads CASGIGGASSLYGYTF. The DNA for the CDR3 is TGTGCCAGCGGGATTGGAGGAGCGTCTTCGTTGTATGGCTACACCTTC.

This rearrangement joins TRBV21-1 to TRBJ1-2. TRBV21-1 is termed a pseudogene. There are 13 residues in the CDR3. Written as DNA, the CDR3 is TGTGCCAGCAGCAAAGGACTCTCGCGTGGCTACACCTTC. This encodes CASSKGLSRGYTF.

The genes are TRBV10-2 and TRBJ1-1, with TRBD1 identical over 10 bases. V trimming: 6 bases; J trimming: 6 bases; junction bases outside the gene matches: 10. Germline lookup yields CDR1 WSHSY and CDR2 SAAADI. This CDR3 contains 15 residues. In DNA, the CDR3 is TGCGCCAGCAGATCAGGGACAGGGGAATTAGCTGAAGCTTTCTTT. It encodes CASRSGTGELAEAFF.

This clone was counted once. This rearrangement joins TRBV6-1 to TRBJ2-1, with a tentative D call TRBD2 (6 bases). This CDR3 has 14 residues. With 10 bases removed from V and 7 bases from J, the gap between germline ends came to 20 bases. Per the germline V gene, CDR1 is MNHNS and CDR2 is SASEGT. The chain's CDR3 is CAIMVEGRSNEQFF. In DNA form, the CDR3 reads TGTGCCATCATGGTGGAGGGTCGTTCGAATGAGCAGTTCTTC.

CDR3 sequence: CASSERGTKETQYF. The CDR3 bases are TGTGCCAGCAGTGAACGTGGGACTAAAGAGACCCAGTACTTC. This chain links TRBV2 with TRBJ2-5; TRBD2 aligns across 7 bases. CDR1 SNHLY and CDR2 FYNNEI come from the germline V gene. The CDR3 contains 14 residues. Trimming removed 2 bases from V and 3 bases from J; junction bases left unmatched: 3.

V is TRBV4-2 and J is TRBJ2-5, with TRBD2 matching over 9 bases. Germline CDR1 LGHNA, CDR2 YNFKEQ. CDR3 length: 19 amino acids. With 0 bases clipped from V and 5 bases from J, the junction kept 16 bases outside the gene matches. The CDR3 here is CASSQEAGVGRGGSETQYF. The CDR3 nucleotides are TGTGCCAGCAGCCAAGAAGCCGGAGTGGGGCGGGGGGGTAGTGAGACCCAGTACTTC.

The chain uses TRBV4-2 and TRBJ2-1; TRBD2 matches 9 bases. CDR1 and CDR2 from the germline V gene are LGHNA and YNFKEQ. The CDR3 runs 16 residues. V trimming: 2 bases; J trimming: 2 bases; junction bases outside the gene matches: 4. The CDR3 DNA reads TGTGCCAGCAGCCAATCAGCGGGAGGCACCTACAATGAGCAGTTCTTC. It encodes CASSQSAGGTYNEQFF.

A single count supports this clone. V gene TRBV6-1 combines with J gene TRBJ2-4; 10 bases agree with TRBD2. The CDR3 has 19 amino acids. J lost 7 bases, V lost 4 bases, and 19 bases had no gene match. From germline, CDR1 is MNHNS and CDR2 SASEGT. In DNA, the CDR3 is TGTGCCAGCAGTGGACATGATGGAGGGCTAGCGGGAGCGGGGAACATTCAGTACTTC. This codes for CASSGHDGGLAGAGNIQYF.

The V and J genes are TRBV10-2 and TRBJ2-4, with TRBD2 matching 16 bases. In germline, CDR1 is WSHSY, CDR2 SAAADI. V shed 5 bases, J shed 1 base, and the junction held 8 bases outside the gene matches. This CDR3 region has 19 residues. DNA of the CDR3: TGCGCCAGCAGTATTGCCGGGACTAGCGGGGGGGAGGCCAAAAACATTCAGTACTTC. This encodes CASSIAGTSGGEAKNIQYF.